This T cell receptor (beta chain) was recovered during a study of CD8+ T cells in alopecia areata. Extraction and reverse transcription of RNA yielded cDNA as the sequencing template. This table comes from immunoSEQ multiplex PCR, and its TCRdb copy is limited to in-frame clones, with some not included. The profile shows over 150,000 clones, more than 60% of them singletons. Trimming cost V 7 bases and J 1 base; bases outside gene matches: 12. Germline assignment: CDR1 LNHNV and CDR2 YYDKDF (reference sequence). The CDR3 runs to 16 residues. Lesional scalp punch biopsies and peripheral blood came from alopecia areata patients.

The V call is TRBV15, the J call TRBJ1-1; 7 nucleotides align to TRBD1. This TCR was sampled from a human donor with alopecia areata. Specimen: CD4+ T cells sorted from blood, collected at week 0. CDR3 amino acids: CATKSLPRQGNTEAFF. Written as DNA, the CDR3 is TGTGCCACCAAATCTCTGCCGAGACAGGGGAACACTGAAGCTTTCTTT.